The next 9 T cell receptor beta chains were all read from a single sample in a study of shared clonotypes between healthy human individuals. The protocol was immunoSEQ multiplex PCR, while the TCRdb copy is restricted to in-frame clones and leaves out a portion. The table lists under 350,000 clones, 80% to 90% of them singletons. The sample comprised memory CD8+ T cells sorted from blood. Subset specified: CD45RO+ cells pooled with CCR7-negative TemRA cells. These receptor sequences come from a man aged 18-30 years in good health.

The V and J genes are TRBV7-9 and TRBJ1-3; D gene ambiguous. The CDR3 runs 13 residues. Trimming left V 1 base short and J 11 bases short, with 12 bases between. Germline-derived CDR1 and CDR2 are SEHNR and FQNEAQ (reference sequence). DNA for the CDR3: TGTGCCAGCAGCTTAGAAGACGGTGTCGCCATATATTTT. Its protein is CASSLEDGVAIYF.

For the CDR3, the DNA is TGTGCCAGCAGCCCGACTAGCGAAGAGACCCAGTACTTC. Its protein product is CASSPTSEETQYF. This rearrangement joins TRBV5-6 to TRBJ2-5; 8 nucleotides align to TRBD2. Losses at the gene ends were 4 bases for V and 3 bases for J; bases not matched to a gene: 2. Germline-derived CDR1 and CDR2 are SGHDT and YYEEEE. The CDR3 consists of 13 residues.

This chain connects TRBV25-1 to TRBJ2-7; the match to TRBD2 covers 11 bases. Germline V gene data show CDR1 as MGHDK and CDR2 as SYGVNS. V was clipped by 3 bases and J by 6 bases; unmatched bases: 1. The CDR3 is 13 amino acids. CDR3 bases: TGTGCCAGCAGTGAGACTAGCGGGGTCGAGCAGTACTTC. Translation gives CASSETSGVEQYF.

The CDR3 reads CASSLLAGETGELFF. The CDR3 region has the DNA TGTGCCAGCAGCTTATTAGCGGGGGAAACCGGGGAGCTGTTTTTT. This sequence joins TRBV7-3 and TRBJ2-2; 9 bases align to TRBD2. CDR1 and CDR2 (germline): SGHTA, FQGTGA. After removal of 2 bases from V and 5 bases from J, the junction contained 3 bases not matched to a gene. The CDR3 contains 15 residues.

The genes are TRBV5-1 and TRBJ2-1; 10 bases map to TRBD2. Germline V gene data show CDR1 as SGHRS and CDR2 as YFSETQ. V lost 4 bases, J lost 7 bases, and 8 bases stayed unmatched. The CDR3 runs to 15 residues. The CDR3 nucleotides read TGCGCCAGCAGCCAGAGCGGGGGGGCCTCGAATGAGCAGTTCTTC. It translates to CASSQSGGASNEQFF.

The table lists this clone with a few counts. This chain uses TRBV27 with TRBJ2-2; possible D gene TRBD2, 6 bases. Trimming took 2 bases from V and 1 from J, leaving 11 bases between them. Germline lookup yields CDR1 MNHEY and CDR2 SMNVEV (reference sequence). The CDR3 has 16 amino acids. CDR3 in DNA: TGTGCCAGCAGTTTAGTTTGGGGGGAGAACACCGGGGAGCTGTTTTTT. Its translation: CASSLVWGENTGELFF.

The chain recombines TRBV7-8 with TRBJ2-7, with D tentatively TRBD2 (6 bases). Trimming removed 5 bases at V and 3 bases at J, with 11 bases between. Germline-derived CDR1 and CDR2 are SGHVS and FQNEAQ. This CDR3 has 13 residues. CDR3 coding DNA: TGTGCCAGCAGCCCCGGACTAAGCTACGAGCAGTACTTC. This codes for CASSPGLSYEQYF.

J is TRBJ2-5 and V is TRBV7-6, with 7 bases that match TRBD1. CDR3 length equals 15 residues. The J segment lost 0 bases and the V segment lost 1 base, leaving 2 bases of the junction unmatched. Germline V gives CDR1 SGHVS, CDR2 FNYEAQ. The CDR3 sequence is CASSLGGGYQETQYF. CDR3 coding DNA: TGTGCCAGCAGCTTAGGAGGGGGCTACCAAGAGACCCAGTACTTC.

This chain connects TRBV28 to TRBJ2-7; D is perhaps TRBD1 (6 bases). CDR3 size: 17 residues. Looked up from germline, CDR1 is MDHEN and CDR2 is SYDVKM. V dropped 7 bases and J dropped 2 bases, with 24 bases sitting between them. The CDR3: CASIPLQTGRGAYEQYF. CDR3 DNA: TGTGCCAGCATACCCCTTCAGACAGGACGGGGCGCCTACGAGCAGTACTTC.